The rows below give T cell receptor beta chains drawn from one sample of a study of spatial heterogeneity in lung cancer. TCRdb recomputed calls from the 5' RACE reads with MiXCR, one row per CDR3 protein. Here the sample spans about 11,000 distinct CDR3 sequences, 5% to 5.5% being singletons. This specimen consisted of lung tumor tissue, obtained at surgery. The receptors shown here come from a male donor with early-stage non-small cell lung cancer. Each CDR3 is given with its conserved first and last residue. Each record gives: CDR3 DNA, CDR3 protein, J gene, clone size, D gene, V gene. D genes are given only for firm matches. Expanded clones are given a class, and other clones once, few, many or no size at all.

TGTGCCAGCAGCCTAGGACTAGCGGGGCCCTACAATGAGCAGTTCTTC CASSLGLAGPYNEQFF TRBJ2-1 many TRBD2 TRBV9
TGCGCCAGCAGCTTGGGGACGACCGAAGAGACCCAGTACTTC CASSLGTTEETQYF TRBJ2-5 . . TRBV5-1
TGTGCCAGCAGTTTGGGTGGGAGCGGCACAGATACGCAGTATTTT CASSLGGSGTDTQYF TRBJ2-3 many . TRBV28
TGTGCCAGCAGGCTCCGGGACAGGGGCAATCAGCCCCAGCATTTT CASRLRDRGNQPQHF TRBJ1-5 many TRBD1 TRBV28
TGTGCCAGCATCCAGGACTATAGCAATCAGCCCCAGCATTTT CASIQDYSNQPQHF TRBJ1-5 many . TRBV6-6
TGTGCCAGCAGCTTCCTTAGCGGGGGAAGCACAGATACGCAGTATTTT CASSFLSGGSTDTQYF TRBJ2-3 many TRBD2 TRBV7-8
TGCAGTGCTAGATCGACTAGCGGGAGGGCCAATGAGCAGTTCTTC CSARSTSGRANEQFF TRBJ2-1 few TRBD2 TRBV20-1
TGCAGCGTTGATGGGGCAGGGGCTCAAGATACGCAGTATTTT CSVDGAGAQDTQYF TRBJ2-3 medium-sized . TRBV29-1
TGTGCCAGCAGCTTGCGTACGACAGGGTTTTCAGGCTACGAGCAGTACTTC CASSLRTTGFSGYEQYF TRBJ2-7 many TRBD1 TRBV11-2
TGTGCCAGCAGCTGGGGAGGAGGTGTTAACCAGCATTTT CASSWGGGVNQHF TRBJ1-5 many . TRBV7-2
TGTGCCAGCAGTGAAACGGGATGGACAGATACGCAGTATTTT CASSETGWTDTQYF TRBJ2-3 many . TRBV25-1
TGTGCCAGCAACCCACAGGGGGAGAATGAAAAACTGTTTTTT CASNPQGENEKLFF TRBJ1-4 many TRBD1 TRBV6-6
TGTGCCAGCAGTGAACAGGGGATTGAAGCTTTCTTT CASSEQGIEAFF TRBJ1-1 few . TRBV2
TGCAGTGCTAGTTCCCTAGCGGGACAGTCTGGGGCCAACGTCCTGACTTTC CSASSLAGQSGANVLTF TRBJ2-6 many TRBD2 TRBV20-1
TGTGCCAGCAGCCAACTACAGTCAGGGAGGGCCGATGAGCAGTTCTTC CASSQLQSGRADEQFF TRBJ2-1 many TRBD2 TRBV14
TGTGCCATCAGTGAGGCGCCCCCCGAAGCGGGGGGGAGCACAGATACGCAGTATTTT CAISEAPPEAGGSTDTQYF TRBJ2-3 many TRBD2 TRBV10-3
TGTGCCAGCTCACCCGGGGGATCGCCCCAGCATTTT CASSPGGSPQHF TRBJ1-5 many . TRBV18
TGTGCCAGCAGTCCCCTCACCGGGGAGCTGTTTTTT CASSPLTGELFF TRBJ2-2 few . TRBV6-5
TGTGCCAGCAGTCCGGGACAGGGGCCCCTCTACGAGCAGTACTTC CASSPGQGPLYEQYF TRBJ2-7 many TRBD1 TRBV12-3/TRBV12-4
TGTGCCAGCAGTCTCCGGGACTTCCTCTACAATGAGCAGTTCTTC CASSLRDFLYNEQFF TRBJ2-1 large . TRBV6-6
TGTGCCAGCAGCCAAGATGGGGGGTTAAGCAATCAGCCCCAGCATTTT CASSQDGGLSNQPQHF TRBJ1-5 . . TRBV3-1